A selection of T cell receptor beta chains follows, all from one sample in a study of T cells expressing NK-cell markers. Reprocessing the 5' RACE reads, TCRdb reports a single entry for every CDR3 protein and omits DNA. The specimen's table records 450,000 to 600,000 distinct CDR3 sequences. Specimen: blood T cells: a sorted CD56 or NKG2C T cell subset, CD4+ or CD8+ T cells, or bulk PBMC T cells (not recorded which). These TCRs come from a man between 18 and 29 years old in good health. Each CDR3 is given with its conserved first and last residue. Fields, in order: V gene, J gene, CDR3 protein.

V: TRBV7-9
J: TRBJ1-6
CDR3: CASSIGSPGQPNSPLHF

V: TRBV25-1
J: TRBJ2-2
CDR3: CASSEWGQAGTGELFF

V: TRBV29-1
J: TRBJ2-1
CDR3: CSVVGTSGRGSSYNEQFF

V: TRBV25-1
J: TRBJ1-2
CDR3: CASRGKGYGYTF

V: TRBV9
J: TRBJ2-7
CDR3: CASRAWTDLSSYEQYF

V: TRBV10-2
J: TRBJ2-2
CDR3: CASAGGADYTGELFF

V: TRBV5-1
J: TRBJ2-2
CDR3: CASSFVGAGPNTGELFF

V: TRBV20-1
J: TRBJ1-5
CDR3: CSARAGTWVNSNQPQHF

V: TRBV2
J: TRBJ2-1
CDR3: CASSPSDSGSGNEQFF

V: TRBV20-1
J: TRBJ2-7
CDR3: CSITISGFEQYF

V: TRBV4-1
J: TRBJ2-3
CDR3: CASSRLPGLAGSPDTQYF

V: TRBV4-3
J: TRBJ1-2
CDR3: CASSQAGGGYGYTF

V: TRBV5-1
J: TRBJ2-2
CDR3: CASSPTGVTGELFF

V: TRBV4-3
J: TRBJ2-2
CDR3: CASSQEGQGLNTGELFF

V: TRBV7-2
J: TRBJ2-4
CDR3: CASGRGTKNIQYF

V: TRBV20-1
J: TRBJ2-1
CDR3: CSARAGVAGNEQFF

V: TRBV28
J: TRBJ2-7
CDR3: CASSFRAGEDYEQYF

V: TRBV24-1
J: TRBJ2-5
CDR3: CARKGPSGSQETQYF

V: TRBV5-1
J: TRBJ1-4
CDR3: CASSFIGTRNEKLFF

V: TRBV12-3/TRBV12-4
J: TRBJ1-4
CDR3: CASSPRPPGEKLFF

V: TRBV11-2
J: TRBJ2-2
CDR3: CASSLKVPGELFF

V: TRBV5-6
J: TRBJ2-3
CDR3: CASSFGGGAPQLTQYF

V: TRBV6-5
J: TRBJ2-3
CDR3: CASSSRDRGDTQYF

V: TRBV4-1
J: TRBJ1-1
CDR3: CASGSQGVNTEAFF

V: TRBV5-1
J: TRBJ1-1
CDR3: CASSLEAVDSSKAFF

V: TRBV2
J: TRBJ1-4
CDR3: CASRTGGRTNEKLFF

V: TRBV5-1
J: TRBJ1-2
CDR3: CASSPRTGVNYGYTF

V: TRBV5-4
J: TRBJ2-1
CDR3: CASSQGDREQFF

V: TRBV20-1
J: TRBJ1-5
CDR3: CSARDRRQGTSPQHF

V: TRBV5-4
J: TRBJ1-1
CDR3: CASSALGTGGADTEAFF

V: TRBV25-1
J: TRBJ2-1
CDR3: CATSPGGTGEQFF

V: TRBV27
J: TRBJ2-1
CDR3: CASSLIAGEGPLSSYNEQFF

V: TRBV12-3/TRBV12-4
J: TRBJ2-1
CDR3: CASSFEGFYNEQFF

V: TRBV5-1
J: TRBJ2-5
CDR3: CASSPATGLGETQYF

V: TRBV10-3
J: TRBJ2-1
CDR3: CAISDPPGLAGNFDEQFF

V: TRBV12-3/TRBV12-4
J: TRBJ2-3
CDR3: CASSPRTGTSRGTDTQYF

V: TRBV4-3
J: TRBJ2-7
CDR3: CASSPQRELAEQYF

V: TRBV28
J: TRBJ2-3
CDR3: CASSLFLEQADTQYF

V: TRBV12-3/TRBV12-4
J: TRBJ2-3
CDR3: CASSHTQGLADTQYF

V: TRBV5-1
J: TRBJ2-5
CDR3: CASSSQGLAGGIQETQYF

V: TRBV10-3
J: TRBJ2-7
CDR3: CATETGTASREQYF

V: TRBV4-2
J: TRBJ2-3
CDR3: CASSQDPLLAISGTDTQYF

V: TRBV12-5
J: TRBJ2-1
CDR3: CASGRLLAGVYNEQFF

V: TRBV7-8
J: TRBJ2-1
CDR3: CASSLTAAAHNEQFF

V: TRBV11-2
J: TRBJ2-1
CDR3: CASSFSRGGGSLFF

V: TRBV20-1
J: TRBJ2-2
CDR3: CSAGYGRPPGELFF

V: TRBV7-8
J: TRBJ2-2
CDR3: CASSPPMGGELFF

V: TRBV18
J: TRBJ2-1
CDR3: CASSPGGLAFDEQFF

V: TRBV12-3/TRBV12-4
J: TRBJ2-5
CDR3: CASNLRWGTQYF

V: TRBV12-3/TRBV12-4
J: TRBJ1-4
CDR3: CASSSSLMKLFF

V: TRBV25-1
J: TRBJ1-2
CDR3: CASSEYSGRGPNYGYTF